This T cell receptor beta chain was retrieved from a study of blood T cells in healthy people across ages. Turning to the study itself: Capture by template switching was about one barcoded beta molecule per two T cells. Study-wide points: Unsorted PBMC input precluded a conclusive naive versus antigen-experienced comparison.

It was with a sample-barcoded 5' primer and a J-beta primer mix that a second PCR of about 6 to 12 cycles was run. TCRdb used MiXCR to reprocess the 5' RACE reads, holding one entry per CDR3 protein. The sample records about 1.5 million distinct CDR3 sequences, 35% to 45% being singletons. Points on this clonotype: What it binds is not known.

Trimming removed 1 base at V and 0 bases at J, with 11 bases between. This CDR3 is built from 16 residues. Germline CDR1 is MGHDK and CDR2 is SYGVNS. The source is a young woman in good health. Sequencing used blood. The chain combines TRBV25-1 with TRBJ2-3; D uncertain. The CDR3 spells CASSELRVMSTDTQYF. The CDR3 region has the DNA TGTGCCAGCAGTGAATTACGGGTAATGAGCACAGATACGCAGTATTTT. The whole variable domain, remainder taken from reference TRBV25-1 and TRBJ2-3, is EADIYQTPRYLVIGTGKKITLECSQTMGHDKMYWYQQDPGMELHLIHYSYGVNSTEKGDLSSESTVSRIRTEHFPLTLESARPSHTSQYLCASSELRVMSTDTQYFGPGTRLTVL.